One sample yielded the 2 T cell receptor beta chains listed below, sequenced in a study of T cell responses to AZD1222 COVID-19 vaccine. Repertoires were generated with immunoSEQ multiplex PCR, while TCRdb's copy carries only in-frame clones and drops some. The sample has about 110,000 clones; 91% are singletons. The sample consisted of peripheral blood, taken on day 0 of AZD1222 vaccination. The receptors here all came from an adult in good health.

The chain carries TRBV19 and TRBJ2-7; TRBD1 matches at 8 bases. The CDR3 contains 14 residues. The V and J ends lost 3 bases and 3 bases, in that order; junction bases with no gene match: 4. Germline V gene lookup returns CDR1 LNHDA and CDR2 SQIVND (reference sequence). This chain's CDR3 is CASSIQGAFYEQYF. The CDR3 coding sequence is TGTGCCAGTAGTATCCAGGGGGCTTTCTACGAGCAGTACTTC.

The chain links TRBV19 to TRBJ1-5; D unclear. This CDR3 spans 15 amino acids. Trimming pared 3 bases from V and 3 bases from J, leaving 12 bases between. Germline values: CDR1 LNHDA, CDR2 SQIVND (reference sequence). The DNA of the CDR3 is TGTGCCAGTAGTATTAAGTCTCGGGACAATCAGCCCCAGCATTTT. This codes for CASSIKSRDNQPQHF. The variable domain in full, completed from reference TRBV19 and TRBJ1-5, reads DGGITQSPKYLFRKEGQNVTLSCEQNLNHDAMYWYRQDPGQGLRLIYYSQIVNDFQKGDIAEGYSVSREKKESFPLTVTSAQKNPTAFYLCASSIKSRDNQPQHFGDGTRLSIL.